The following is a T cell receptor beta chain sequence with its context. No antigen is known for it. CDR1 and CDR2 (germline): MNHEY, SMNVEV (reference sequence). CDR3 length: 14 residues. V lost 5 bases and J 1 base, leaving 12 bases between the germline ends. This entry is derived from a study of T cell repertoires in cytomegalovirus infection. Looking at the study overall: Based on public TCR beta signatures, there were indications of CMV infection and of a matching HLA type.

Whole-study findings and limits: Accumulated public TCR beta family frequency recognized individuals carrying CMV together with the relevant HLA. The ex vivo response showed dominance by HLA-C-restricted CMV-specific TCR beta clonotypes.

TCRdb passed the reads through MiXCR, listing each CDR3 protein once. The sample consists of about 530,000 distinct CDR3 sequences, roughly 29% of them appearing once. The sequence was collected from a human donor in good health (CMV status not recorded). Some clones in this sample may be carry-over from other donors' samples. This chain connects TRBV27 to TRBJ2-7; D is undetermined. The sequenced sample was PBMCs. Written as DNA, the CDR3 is TGTGCCAGCAGTCCTCTTGCAGCGTCCTACGAGCAGTACTTC. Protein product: CASSPLAASYEQYF.